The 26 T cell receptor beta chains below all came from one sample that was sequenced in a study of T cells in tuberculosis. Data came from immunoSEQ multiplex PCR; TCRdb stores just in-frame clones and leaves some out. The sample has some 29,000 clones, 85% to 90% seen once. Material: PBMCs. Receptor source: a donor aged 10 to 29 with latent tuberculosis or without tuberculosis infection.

In DNA, the CDR3 is TGTGCCAGCAGCCCGAGGAGCTCCTACAATGAGCAGTTCTTC. This encodes CASSPRSSYNEQFF. The chain is built from TRBV7-2 and TRBJ2-1, with D unclear. V was trimmed by 5 bases and J by 0 bases, leaving 8 bases between them. The CDR3 totals 14 residues. CDR1 is SGHTA and CDR2 is FQGNSA in the germline V gene. The entire variable domain, with the rest obtained from reference TRBV7-2 and TRBJ2-1, is as follows: GAGVSQSPSNKVTEKGKDVELRCDPISGHTALYWYRQSLGQGLEFLIYFQGNSAPDKSGLPSDRFSAERTGGSVSTLTIQRTQQEDSAVYLCASSPRSSYNEQFFGPGTRLTVL.

The DNA of the CDR3 is TGTGCCAGCAGCGCAGATGGGGGGGCTAGGAACGAGCAGTACTTC. This sequence encodes CASSADGGARNEQYF. This chain uses TRBV9 with TRBJ2-7; tentative D call: TRBD2 (7 bases). CDR1 SGDLS and CDR2 YYNGEE come from the germline V gene. V was trimmed by 3 bases and J by 5 bases, leaving 18 bases between them. The CDR3 sequence is 15 residues long.

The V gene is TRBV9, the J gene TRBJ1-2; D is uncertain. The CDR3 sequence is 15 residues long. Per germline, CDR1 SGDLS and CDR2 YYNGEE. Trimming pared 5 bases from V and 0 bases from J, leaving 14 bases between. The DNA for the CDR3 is TGTGCCAGCAGTCCACCCCGAGGGCCTAACTATGGCTACACCTTC. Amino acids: CASSPPRGPNYGYTF. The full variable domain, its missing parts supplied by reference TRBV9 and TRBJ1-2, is DSGVTQTPKHLITATGQRVTLRCSPRSGDLSVYWYQQSLDQGLQFLIQYYNGEERAKGNILERFSAQQFPDLHSELNLSSLELGDSALYFCASSPPRGPNYGYTFGSGTRLTVV.

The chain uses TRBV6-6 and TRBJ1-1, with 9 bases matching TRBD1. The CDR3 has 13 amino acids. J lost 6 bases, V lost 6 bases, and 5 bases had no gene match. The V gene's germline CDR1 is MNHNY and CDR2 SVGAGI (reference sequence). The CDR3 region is CASSAQGAAEAFF. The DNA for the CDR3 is TGTGCCAGCAGCGCACAGGGGGCCGCTGAAGCTTTCTTT.

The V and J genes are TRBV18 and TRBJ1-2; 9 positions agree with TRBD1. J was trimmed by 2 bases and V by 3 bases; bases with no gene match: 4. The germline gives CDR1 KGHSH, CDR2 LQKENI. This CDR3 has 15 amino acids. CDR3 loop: CASSPRQGGNYGYTF. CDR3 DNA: TGTGCCAGCTCACCCCGACAGGGGGGAAACTATGGCTACACCTTC.

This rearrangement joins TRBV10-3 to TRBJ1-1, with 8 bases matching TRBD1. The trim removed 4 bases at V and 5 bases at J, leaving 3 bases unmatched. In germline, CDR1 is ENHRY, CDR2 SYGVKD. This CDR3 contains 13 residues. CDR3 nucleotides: TGTGCCATCAGTGCCACAGGGGGTACTGAAGCTTTCTTT. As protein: CAISATGGTEAFF.

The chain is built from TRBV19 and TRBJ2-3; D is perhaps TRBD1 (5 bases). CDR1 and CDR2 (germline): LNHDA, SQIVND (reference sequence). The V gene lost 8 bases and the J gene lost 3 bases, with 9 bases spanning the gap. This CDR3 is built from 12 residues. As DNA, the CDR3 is TGTGCCAGTTCAGGGTTGACAGATACGCAGTATTTT. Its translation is CASSGLTDTQYF.

CDR3 protein: CSVALRADTEAFF. The CDR3 DNA is TGCAGCGTTGCCCTCAGGGCGGACACTGAAGCTTTCTTT. The chain combines TRBV29-1 with TRBJ1-1; a weak D match, TRBD1 (5 bases). V was cut by 4 bases and J by 3 bases, with 12 bases left in between. Germline CDR1 reads SQVTM; CDR2 reads ANQGSEA. The CDR3 is 13 amino acids.

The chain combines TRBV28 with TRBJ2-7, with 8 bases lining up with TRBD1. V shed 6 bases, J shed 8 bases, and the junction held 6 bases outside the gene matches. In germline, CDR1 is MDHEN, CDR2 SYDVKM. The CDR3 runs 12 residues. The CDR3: CASSPRTGKQYF. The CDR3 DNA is TGTGCCAGCAGCCCAAGGACAGGGAAGCAGTACTTC.

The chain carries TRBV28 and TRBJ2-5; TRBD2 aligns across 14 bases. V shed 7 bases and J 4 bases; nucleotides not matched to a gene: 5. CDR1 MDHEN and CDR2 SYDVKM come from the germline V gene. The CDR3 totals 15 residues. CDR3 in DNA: TGTGCCAGCATAGGACTAGCGGGGGGAGGAGAGACCCAGTACTTC. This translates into CASIGLAGGGETQYF. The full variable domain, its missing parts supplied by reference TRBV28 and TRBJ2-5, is DVKVTQSSRYLVKRTGEKVFLECVQDMDHENMFWYRQDPGLGLRLIYFSYDVKMKEKGDIPEGYSVSREKKERFSLILESASTNQTSMYLCASIGLAGGGETQYFGPGTRLLVL.

Written as DNA, the CDR3 is TGTGCCAGCTCCCCCGACGGACAGGGGCACGCTTTCTTT. This sequence encodes CASSPDGQGHAFF. The chain is built from TRBV18 and TRBJ1-1, with 9 bases that match TRBD1. The CDR3 is made up of 13 amino acids. Germline-derived CDR1 and CDR2 are KGHSH and LQKENI. V shed 6 bases, J shed 11 bases, and the junction held 10 bases outside the gene matches. Full variable domain (missing parts from reference TRBV18 and TRBJ1-1): NAGVMQNPRHLVRRRGQEARLRCSPMKGHSHVYWYRQLPEEGLKFMVYLQKENIIDESGMPKERFSAEFPKEGPSILRIQQVVRGDSAAYFCASSPDGQGHAFFGQGTRLTVV.

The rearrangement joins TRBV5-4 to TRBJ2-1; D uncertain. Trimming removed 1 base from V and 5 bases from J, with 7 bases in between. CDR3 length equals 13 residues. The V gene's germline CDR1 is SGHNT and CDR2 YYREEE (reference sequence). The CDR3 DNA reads TGTGCCAGCAGCTTGTACGCGGACAATGAGCAGTTCTTC. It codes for CASSLYADNEQFF.

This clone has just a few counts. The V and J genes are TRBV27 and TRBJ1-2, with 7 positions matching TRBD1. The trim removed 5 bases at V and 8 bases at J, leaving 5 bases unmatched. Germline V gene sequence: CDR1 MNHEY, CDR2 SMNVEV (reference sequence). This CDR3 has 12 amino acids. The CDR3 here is CASSPGTAGYTF. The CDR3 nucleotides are TGTGCCAGCAGTCCCGGGACAGCCGGCTACACCTTC.

The CDR3 nucleotides are TGTGCCAGCAGCTCCATCGGGAGAATCAGCACAGATACGCAGTATTTT. Residues: CASSSIGRISTDTQYF. The chain is built from TRBV7-8 and TRBJ2-3, with D possibly being TRBD2 (6 bases). Germline CDR1 reads SGHVS; CDR2 reads FQNEAQ. Trimming left V 4 bases short and J 0 bases short, with 14 bases between. CDR3 length equals 16 residues.

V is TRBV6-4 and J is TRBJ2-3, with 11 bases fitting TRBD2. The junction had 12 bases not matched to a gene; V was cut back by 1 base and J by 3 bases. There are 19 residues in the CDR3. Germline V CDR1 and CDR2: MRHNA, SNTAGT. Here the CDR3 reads CASSDWLAGGIFRTDTQYF. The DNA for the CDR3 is TGTGCCAGCAGTGACTGGCTAGCGGGGGGAATTTTCCGGACAGATACGCAGTATTTT.

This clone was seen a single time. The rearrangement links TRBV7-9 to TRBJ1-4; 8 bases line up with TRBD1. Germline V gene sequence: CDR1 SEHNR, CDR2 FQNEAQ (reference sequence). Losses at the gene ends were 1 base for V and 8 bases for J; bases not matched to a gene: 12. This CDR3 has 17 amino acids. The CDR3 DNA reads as TGTGCCAGCAGCTTAGACCACCCCTGGACAGGGCCCGAAAAACTGTTTTTT. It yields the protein CASSLDHPWTGPEKLFF.

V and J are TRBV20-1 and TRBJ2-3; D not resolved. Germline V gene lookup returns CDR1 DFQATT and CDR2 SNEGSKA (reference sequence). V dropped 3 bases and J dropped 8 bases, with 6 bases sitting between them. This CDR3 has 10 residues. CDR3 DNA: TGCAGTGCTAGTACTGGTACGCAGTATTTT. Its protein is CSASTGTQYF.

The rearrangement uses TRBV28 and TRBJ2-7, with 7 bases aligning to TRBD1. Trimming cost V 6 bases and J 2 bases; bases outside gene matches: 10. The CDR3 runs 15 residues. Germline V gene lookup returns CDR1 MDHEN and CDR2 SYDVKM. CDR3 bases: TGTGCCAGCAGCCCTCCGTTTGGGACAGCCTACGAGCAGTACTTC. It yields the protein CASSPPFGTAYEQYF.

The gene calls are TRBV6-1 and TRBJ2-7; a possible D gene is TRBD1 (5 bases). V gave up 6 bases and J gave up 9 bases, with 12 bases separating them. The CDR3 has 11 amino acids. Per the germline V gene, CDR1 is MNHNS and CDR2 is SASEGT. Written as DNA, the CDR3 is TGTGCCAGCAGGGACATTTTCGGGCAGTACTTC. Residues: CASRDIFGQYF.

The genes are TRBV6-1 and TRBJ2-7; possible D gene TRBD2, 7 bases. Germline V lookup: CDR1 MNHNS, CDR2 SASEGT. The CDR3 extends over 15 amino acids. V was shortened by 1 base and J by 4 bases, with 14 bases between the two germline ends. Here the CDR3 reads CASSEEGGAGYEQYF. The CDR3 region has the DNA TGTGCCAGCAGTGAAGAGGGGGGGGCCGGATACGAGCAGTACTTC.

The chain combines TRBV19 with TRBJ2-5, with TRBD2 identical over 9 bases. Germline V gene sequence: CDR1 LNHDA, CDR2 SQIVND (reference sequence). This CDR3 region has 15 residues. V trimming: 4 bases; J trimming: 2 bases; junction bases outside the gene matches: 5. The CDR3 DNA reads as TGTGCCAGTAGTACTCTAGCGGGGCCACAAGAGACCCAGTACTTC. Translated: CASSTLAGPQETQYF.

CDR3 protein: CASSYRDSPLHF. The CDR3, as DNA: TGTGCCAGTAGCTACAGGGATTCACCCCTCCACTTT. The chain recombines TRBV19 with TRBJ1-6, with D perhaps matching TRBD1 (6 bases). The V gene's germline CDR1 is LNHDA and CDR2 SQIVND (reference sequence). The V end lost 6 bases, the J end lost 8 bases, and 8 bases lay between the germline ends. The CDR3 spans 12 residues.

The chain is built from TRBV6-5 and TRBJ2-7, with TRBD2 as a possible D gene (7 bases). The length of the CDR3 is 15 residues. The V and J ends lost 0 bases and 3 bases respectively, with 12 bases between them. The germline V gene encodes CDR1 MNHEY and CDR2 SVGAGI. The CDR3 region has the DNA TGTGCCAGCAGTTACTCGGGCGGGGGCGGCTACGAGCAGTACTTC. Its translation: CASSYSGGGGYEQYF.

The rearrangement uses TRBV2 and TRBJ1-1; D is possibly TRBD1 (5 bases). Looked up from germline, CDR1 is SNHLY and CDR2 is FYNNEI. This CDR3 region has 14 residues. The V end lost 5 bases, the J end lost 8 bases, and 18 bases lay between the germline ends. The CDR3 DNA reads TGTGCCAGCAGTCCCAGCGCGGGGGGGGTGGAAGCTTTCTTT. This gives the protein CASSPSAGGVEAFF. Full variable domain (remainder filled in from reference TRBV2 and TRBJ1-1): EPEVTQTPSHQVTQMGQEVILRCVPISNHLYFYWYRQILGQKVEFLVSFYNNEISEKSEIFDDQFSVERPDGSNFTLKIRSTKLEDSAMYFCASSPSAGGVEAFFGQGTRLTVV.

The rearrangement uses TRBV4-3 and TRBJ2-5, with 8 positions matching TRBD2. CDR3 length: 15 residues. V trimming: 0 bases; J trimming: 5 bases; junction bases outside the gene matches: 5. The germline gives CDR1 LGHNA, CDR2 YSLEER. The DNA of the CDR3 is TGCGCCAGCAGCCAAGAACGGGGGGGCGTTGAGACCCAGTACTTC. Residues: CASSQERGGVETQYF.

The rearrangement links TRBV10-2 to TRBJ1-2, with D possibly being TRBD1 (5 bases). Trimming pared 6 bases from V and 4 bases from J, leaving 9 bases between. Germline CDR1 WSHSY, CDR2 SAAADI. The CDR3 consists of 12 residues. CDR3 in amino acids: CASRAGLYGYTF. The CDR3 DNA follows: TGCGCCAGCAGAGCGGGACTCTATGGCTACACCTTC.